This TCR beta chain emerged from a study of blood T cell repertoires in COVID-19. Looking at the study overall: Specimens from acute and convalescent COVID-19 originated in the United States, Italy and Spain. The analysed material was cDNA or gDNA that came from T cells, B-cell-depleted T cells, or PBMCs.

Per the original methods: Reference gene primer amplification gave estimated nucleated cell counts. Only in-frame clones appear in the TCRdb table, and some are missing; sequencing was by immunoSEQ multiplex PCR. V and J calls and clone size are as listed in that table; D and trimming were resolved from the DNA. The top ten clones hold 11% of a sample with about 170,000 clones, roughly 80% of them seen once. Trimming stripped 1 base from V and 0 bases from J, with 10 bases between. CDR1 is LNHNV and CDR2 is YYDKDF in the germline V gene (reference sequence). The CDR3 extends over 17 amino acids. This TCR derives from a man between 70 and 80 years old with active or convalescent COVID-19. Source material: peripheral blood. The chain recombines TRBV15 with TRBJ1-6; D may be TRBD1 (5 bases). CDR3 nucleotides: TGTGCCACCAGCAGAGGACCCGGGGGCTCCTATAATTCACCCCTCCACTTT. Translated, it gives CATSRGPGGSYNSPLHF.